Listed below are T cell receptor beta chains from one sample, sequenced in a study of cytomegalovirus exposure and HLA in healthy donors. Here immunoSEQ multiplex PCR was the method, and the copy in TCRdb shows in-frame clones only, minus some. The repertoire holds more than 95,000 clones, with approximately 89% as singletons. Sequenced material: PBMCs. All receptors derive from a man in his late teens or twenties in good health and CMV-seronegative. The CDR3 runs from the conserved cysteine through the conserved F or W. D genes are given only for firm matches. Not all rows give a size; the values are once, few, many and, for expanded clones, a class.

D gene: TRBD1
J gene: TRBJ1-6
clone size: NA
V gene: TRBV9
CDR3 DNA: TGTGCCAGCAGCTACGGGACAGGCGCTGATTCACCCCTCCACTTT
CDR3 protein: CASSYGTGADSPLHF

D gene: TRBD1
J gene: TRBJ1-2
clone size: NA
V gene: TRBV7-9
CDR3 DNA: TGTGCCAGCAGCTTAGCCGGGACAGACTGGAATGGCTACACCTTC
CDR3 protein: CASSLAGTDWNGYTF

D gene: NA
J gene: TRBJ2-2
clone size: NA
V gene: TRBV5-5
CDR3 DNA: TGTGCCAGCAGCTGGTTGCCACAGGGCCAACCGAACACCGGGGAGCTGTTTTTT
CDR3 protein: CASSWLPQGQPNTGELFF

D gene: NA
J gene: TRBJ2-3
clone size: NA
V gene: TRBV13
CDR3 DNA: TGTGCCAGCAGCTTCTCTAACCTAGCGTCTAGAGGCACAGATACGCAGTATTTT
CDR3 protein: CASSFSNLASRGTDTQYF

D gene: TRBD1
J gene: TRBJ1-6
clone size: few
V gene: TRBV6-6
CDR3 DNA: TGTGCCAGCAGTTCCGGGACAGGCAATTCACCCCTCCACTTT
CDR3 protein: CASSSGTGNSPLHF

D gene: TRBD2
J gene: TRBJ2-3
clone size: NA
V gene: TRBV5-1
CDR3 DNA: TGCGCCAGCAGCTTGGAGGTGCGGGGGACGGGGGATACGCAGTATTTT
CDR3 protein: CASSLEVRGTGDTQYF

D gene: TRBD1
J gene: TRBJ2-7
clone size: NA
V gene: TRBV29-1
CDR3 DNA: TGCAGCGCGCAACCGGGACAGGGAAACATCGAGCAGTACTTC
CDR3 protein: CSAQPGQGNIEQYF

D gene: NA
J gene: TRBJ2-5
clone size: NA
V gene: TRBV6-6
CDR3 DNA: TGTGCCAGCAGAAAAACCACGAGCAACGAGGGGTACTTC
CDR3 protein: CASRKTTSNEGYF

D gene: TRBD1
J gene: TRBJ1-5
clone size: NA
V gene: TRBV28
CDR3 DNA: TGTGCCAGCAGACCGACCTGGGGGACAGGGGTCCGGGGGCCCCAGCATTTT
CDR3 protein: CASRPTWGTGVRGPQHF

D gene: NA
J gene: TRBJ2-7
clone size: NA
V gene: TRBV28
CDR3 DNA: TGTGCCAGCAGGATAGGGGGAGCTGGACTCGAGCAGTACTTC
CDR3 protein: CASRIGGAGLEQYF

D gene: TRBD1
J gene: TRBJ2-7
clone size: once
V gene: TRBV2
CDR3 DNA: TGTGCCAGCAGTGATCGGGGACAGGGGTACGAGCAGTACTTC
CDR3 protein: CASSDRGQGYEQYF

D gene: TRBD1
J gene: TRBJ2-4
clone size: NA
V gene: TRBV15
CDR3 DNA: TGTGCCACCAGCAGAGACCAGGGGGCTGACATTCAGTACTTC
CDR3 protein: CATSRDQGADIQYF

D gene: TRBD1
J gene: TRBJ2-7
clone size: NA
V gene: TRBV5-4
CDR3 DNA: TGTGCCAGCAGCTTGGCTGGACAGGGGCCCTACGAGCAGTACTTC
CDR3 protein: CASSLAGQGPYEQYF

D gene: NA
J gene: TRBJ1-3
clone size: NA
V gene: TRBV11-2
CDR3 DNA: TGTGCCAGCAGCTCGAGCCAGGTCTCTGGAAACACCATATATTTT
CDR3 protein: CASSSSQVSGNTIYF

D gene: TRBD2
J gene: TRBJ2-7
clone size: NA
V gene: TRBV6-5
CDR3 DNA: TGTGCCAGCAGTGCTACACTAGCGACTTACGAGCAGTACTTC
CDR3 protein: CASSATLATYEQYF

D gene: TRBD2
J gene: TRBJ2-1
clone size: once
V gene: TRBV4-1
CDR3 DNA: TGCGCCAGCAGCCAAGGCCCGACTAGCGGGGCCAGCAATGAGCAGTTCTTC
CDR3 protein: CASSQGPTSGASNEQFF

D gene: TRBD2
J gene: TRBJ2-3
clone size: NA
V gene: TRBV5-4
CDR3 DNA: TGTGCCAGCAGCCTCAGCGGGAGCGCAGATACGCAGTATTTT
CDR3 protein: CASSLSGSADTQYF

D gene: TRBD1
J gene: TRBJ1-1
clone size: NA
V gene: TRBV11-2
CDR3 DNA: TGTGCCAGCAGCACAGGGGTGTTTGAAGCTTTCTTT
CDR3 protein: CASSTGVFEAFF

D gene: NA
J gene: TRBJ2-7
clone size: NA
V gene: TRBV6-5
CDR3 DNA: TGTGCCAGCAGTTACTCGAGAGGTAACGAGCAGTACTTC
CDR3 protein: CASSYSRGNEQYF

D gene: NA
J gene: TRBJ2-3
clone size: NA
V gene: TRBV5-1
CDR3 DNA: TGCGCCAGCAGCCCTGGGGGCTGGGAGAAGAGGGGCGTCGATACGCAGTATTTT
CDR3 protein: CASSPGGWEKRGVDTQYF

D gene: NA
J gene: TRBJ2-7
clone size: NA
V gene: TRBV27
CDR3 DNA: TGTGCCAGCAGCCCCCGGCCGGGAGAGCAGTACTTC
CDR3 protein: CASSPRPGEQYF

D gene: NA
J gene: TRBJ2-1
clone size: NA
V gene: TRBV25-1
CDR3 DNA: TGTGCCAGCAGTGAATCTTTGGCAGTTTACAATGAGCAGTTCTTC
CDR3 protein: CASSESLAVYNEQFF

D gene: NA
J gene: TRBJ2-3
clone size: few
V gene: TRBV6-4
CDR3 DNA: TGTGCCAGCAGTGAGGCGGGCGGGAGCACAGATACGCAGTATTTT
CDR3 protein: CASSEAGGSTDTQYF

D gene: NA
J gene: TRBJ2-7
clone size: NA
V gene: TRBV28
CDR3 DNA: TGTGCCAGCAGTCTCTGGGACACTGGGGTTGAGCAGTACTTC
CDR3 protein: CASSLWDTGVEQYF

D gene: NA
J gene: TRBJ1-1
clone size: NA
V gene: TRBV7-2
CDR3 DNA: TGTGCCAGCAGCACCTTTCGCGACAGCCTTCGGACTGAAGCTTTCTTT
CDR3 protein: CASSTFRDSLRTEAFF

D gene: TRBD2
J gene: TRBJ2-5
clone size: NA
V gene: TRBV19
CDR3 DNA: TGTGCCAGTAGTCCACAGGGAGCGGGGGGGCGAGAGACCCAGTACTTC
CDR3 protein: CASSPQGAGGRETQYF

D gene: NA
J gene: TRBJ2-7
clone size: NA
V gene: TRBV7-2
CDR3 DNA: TGTGCCAGCAGCCGGTCGATTAACAGCTACGAGCAGTACTTC
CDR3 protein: CASSRSINSYEQYF

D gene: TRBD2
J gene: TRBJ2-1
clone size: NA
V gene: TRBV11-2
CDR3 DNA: TGTGCCAGCAGCAAAGAGGGACTAGCGGGGGACTCCTACAATGAGCAGTTCTTC
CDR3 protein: CASSKEGLAGDSYNEQFF

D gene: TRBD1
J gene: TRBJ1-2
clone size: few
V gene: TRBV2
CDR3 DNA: TGTGCCAGCAGTGAGGACAGGGGGTTAGTTGGCTACACCTTC
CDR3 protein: CASSEDRGLVGYTF

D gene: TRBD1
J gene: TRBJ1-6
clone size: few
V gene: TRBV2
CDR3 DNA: TGTGCCAGCAGGGGAAGGACAGGGCGGAATTCACCCCTCCACTTT
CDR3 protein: CASRGRTGRNSPLHF

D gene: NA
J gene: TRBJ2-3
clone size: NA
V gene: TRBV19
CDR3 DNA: TGTGCCAGTACAGATAGGGGTGGCACAGATACGCAGTATTTT
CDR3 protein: CASTDRGGTDTQYF

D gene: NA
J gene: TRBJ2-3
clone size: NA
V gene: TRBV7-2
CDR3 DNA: TGTGCCAGCAGCTTAGCGTTCGTGGGGCGTAGCACAGATACGCAGTATTTT
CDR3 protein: CASSLAFVGRSTDTQYF

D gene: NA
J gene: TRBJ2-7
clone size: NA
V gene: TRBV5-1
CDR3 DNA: TGCGCCAGCAGCCTAAGCTCCTACGAGCAGTACTTC
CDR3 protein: CASSLSSYEQYF

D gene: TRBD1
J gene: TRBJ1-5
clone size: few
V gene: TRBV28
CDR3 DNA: TGTGCCAGCAGTGTACAGGGGATCAATCAGCCCCAGCATTTT
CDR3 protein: CASSVQGINQPQHF

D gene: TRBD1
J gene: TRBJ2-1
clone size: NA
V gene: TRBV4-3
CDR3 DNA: TGCGCCAGCAGTCCCGGGACAGGGGGGGCAACGTACAATGAGCAGTTCTTC
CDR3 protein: CASSPGTGGATYNEQFF

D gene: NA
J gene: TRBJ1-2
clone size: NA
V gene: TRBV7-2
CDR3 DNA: TGTGCCAGCAGCTTTCAGGGAAACTATGGCTACACCTTC
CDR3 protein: CASSFQGNYGYTF

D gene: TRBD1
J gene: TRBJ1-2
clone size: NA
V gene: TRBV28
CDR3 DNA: TGTGCCAGCAGATCTACCGGGACAGGGGGCGCTAGATATGGCTACACCTTC
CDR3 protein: CASRSTGTGGARYGYTF

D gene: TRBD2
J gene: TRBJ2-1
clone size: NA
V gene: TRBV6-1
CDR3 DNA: TGTGCCCATTCTAGGGACTACAGTTTCAATGAGCAGTTCTTC
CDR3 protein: CAHSRDYSFNEQFF

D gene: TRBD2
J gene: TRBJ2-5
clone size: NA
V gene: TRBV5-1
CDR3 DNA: TGCGCCAGCAACCCCCGGATGGTAGCGGGAGGTTCAGAGACCCAGTACTTC
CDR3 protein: CASNPRMVAGGSETQYF

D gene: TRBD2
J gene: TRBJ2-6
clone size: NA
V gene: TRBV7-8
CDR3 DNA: TGTGCCAGCAGCCCGGGGGGGGCTGGGGCCAACGTCCTGACTTTC
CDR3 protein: CASSPGGAGANVLTF

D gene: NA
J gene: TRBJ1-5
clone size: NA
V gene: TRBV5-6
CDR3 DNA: TGTGCCAGCAGCTTGTGGCAGGCTAGCAATCAGCCCCAGCATTTT
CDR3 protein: CASSLWQASNQPQHF

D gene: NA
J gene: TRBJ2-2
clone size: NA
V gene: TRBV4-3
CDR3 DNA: TGCGCCAGCAGCCAGGGGCCTTCGGACACCGGGGAGCTGTTTTTT
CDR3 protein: CASSQGPSDTGELFF

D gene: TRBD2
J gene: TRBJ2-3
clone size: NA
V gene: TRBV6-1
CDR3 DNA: TGTGCCAGCATTGACATACTAGCGGGAGATACAGATACGCAGTATTTT
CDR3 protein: CASIDILAGDTDTQYF

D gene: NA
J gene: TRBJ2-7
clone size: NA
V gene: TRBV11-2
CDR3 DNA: TGTGCCAGCAGCTTACAGGCGGGGCCAGCCTACGAGCAGTACTTC
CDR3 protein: CASSLQAGPAYEQYF

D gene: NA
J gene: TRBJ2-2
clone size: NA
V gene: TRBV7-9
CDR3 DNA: TGTGCCAGCAGCTTAACTCGTCAGAACACCGGGGAGCTGTTTTTT
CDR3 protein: CASSLTRQNTGELFF

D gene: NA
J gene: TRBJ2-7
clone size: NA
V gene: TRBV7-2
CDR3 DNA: TGTGCCAGCAGCCCGGACAGGGCGGGGGACGAGCAGTACTTC
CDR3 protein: CASSPDRAGDEQYF

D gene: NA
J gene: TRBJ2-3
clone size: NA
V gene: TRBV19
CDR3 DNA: TGTGCCAGTAGTATATTAGGGGGTTCCCCTTCTAGCACAGATACGCAGTATTTT
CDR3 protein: CASSILGGSPSSTDTQYF

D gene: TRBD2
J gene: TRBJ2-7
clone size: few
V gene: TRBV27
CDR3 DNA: TGTGCCAGCAGTTCACTAGCGGGGACCTCCTACGAGCAGTACTTC
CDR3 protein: CASSSLAGTSYEQYF

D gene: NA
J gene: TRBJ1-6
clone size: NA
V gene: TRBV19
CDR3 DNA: TGTGCCAGTAGAAAACCGGTTACAGCTTCCTCCTATAATTCACCCCTCCACTTT
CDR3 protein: CASRKPVTASSYNSPLHF

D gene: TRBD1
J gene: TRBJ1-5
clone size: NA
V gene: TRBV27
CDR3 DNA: TGTGCCAGCAGCCGCACCCAGAGACAGACAGGGGGGATGGTTGGCAATCAGCCCCAGCATTTT
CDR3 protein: CASSRTQRQTGGMVGNQPQHF

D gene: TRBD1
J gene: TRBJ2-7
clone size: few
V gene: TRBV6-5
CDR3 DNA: TGTGCCAGCGAGGACAGGGCTGGCGAGCAGTACTTC
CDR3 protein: CASEDRAGEQYF

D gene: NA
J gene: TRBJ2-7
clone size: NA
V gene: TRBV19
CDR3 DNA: TGTGCCAGTAGTCCCCGTTCGCCCGGCCTTGGGCAGGGTGGCTACGAGCAGTACTTC
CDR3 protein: CASSPRSPGLGQGGYEQYF